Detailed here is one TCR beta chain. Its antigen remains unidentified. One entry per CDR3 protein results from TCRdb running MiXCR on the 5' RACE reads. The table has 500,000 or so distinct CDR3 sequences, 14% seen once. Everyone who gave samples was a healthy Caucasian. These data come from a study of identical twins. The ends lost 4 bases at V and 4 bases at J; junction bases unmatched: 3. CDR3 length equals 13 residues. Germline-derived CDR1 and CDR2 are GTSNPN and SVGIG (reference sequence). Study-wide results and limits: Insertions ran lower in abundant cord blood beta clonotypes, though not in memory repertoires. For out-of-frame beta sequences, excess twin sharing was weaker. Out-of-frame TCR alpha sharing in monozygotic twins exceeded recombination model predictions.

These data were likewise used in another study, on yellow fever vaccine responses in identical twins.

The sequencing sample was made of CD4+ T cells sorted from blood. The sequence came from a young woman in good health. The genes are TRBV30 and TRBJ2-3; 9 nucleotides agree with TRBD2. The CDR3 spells CAWTSGVADTQYF. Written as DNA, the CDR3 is TGTGCCTGGACTAGCGGGGTCGCAGATACGCAGTATTTT.